These 6 T cell receptor beta chains were sequenced from one sample in a study of cytomegalovirus exposure and HLA in healthy donors. The PCR contained 60 Vbeta and 13 Jbeta primers. Some clones are missing from TCRdb's copy, which holds only in-frame ones; the method was immunoSEQ multiplex PCR. Altogether 130,000 or so clones are present, about 81% being singletons, with the ten largest covering 1.5% to 2%. The source material was PBMCs. The receptors were gathered from a man aged 35-49 years in good health and CMV-seronegative.

The chain links TRBV6-6 to TRBJ2-1; 8 bases are a match to TRBD2. The CDR3 runs 16 residues. V was clipped by 3 bases and J by 4 bases; unmatched bases: 8. Germline values: CDR1 MNHNY, CDR2 SVGAGI (reference sequence). CDR3 sequence (DNA): TGTGCCAGCAGTTATGAGGCGGGGGGCTCTTACAATGAGCAGTTCTTC. Protein product: CASSYEAGGSYNEQFF.

This rearrangement joins TRBV18 to TRBJ1-1; 7 bases line up with TRBD1. The CDR3 sequence is 15 residues long. The junction had 4 bases not matched to a gene; V was cut back by 3 bases and J by 0 bases. Germline V gene sequence: CDR1 KGHSH, CDR2 LQKENI. CDR3 loop: CASSPRTGVNTEAFF. CDR3 bases: TGTGCCAGCTCACCTCGAACAGGGGTGAACACTGAAGCTTTCTTT.

The chain employs TRBV11-2 and TRBJ1-2, with D maybe TRBD1 (6 bases). Germline values: CDR1 SGHAT, CDR2 FQNNGV. This CDR3 comprises 14 residues. The V and J ends lost 2 bases and 8 bases respectively, with 15 bases between them. CDR3 amino acids: CASSLLAGVRGYTF. The CDR3, as DNA: TGTGCCAGCAGCTTACTCGCAGGGGTCCGAGGCTACACCTTC.

This clone was observed a handful of times. The V gene is TRBV7-6, the J gene TRBJ1-3, with D unresolved. The V and J ends lost 0 bases and 0 bases respectively, with 9 bases between them. Germline V gene lookup returns CDR1 SGHVS and CDR2 FNYEAQ. The CDR3 consists of 16 residues. The CDR3 sequence is CASSLAGTDSGNTIYF. The CDR3 coding sequence is TGTGCCAGCAGCTTAGCGGGTACAGACTCTGGAAACACCATATATTTT.

As concerns this clone: Other DNA sequences in this specimen translate into the identical CDR3. The V and J genes are TRBV28 and TRBJ2-1, with TRBD2 identical over 7 bases. The CDR3 loop spans 15 amino acids. After removal of 11 bases from V and 2 bases from J, the junction contained 12 bases not matched to a gene. Germline lookup yields CDR1 MDHEN and CDR2 SYDVKM. DNA for the CDR3: TGTGCCTCAAGACGAGCGGGAAGGACCTACAATGAGCAGTTCTTC. This gives the protein CASRRAGRTYNEQFF.

This sequence joins TRBV7-8 and TRBJ2-2; tentatively, D is TRBD1 (5 bases). The CDR3 is 14 residues long. The germline V gene has CDR1 SGHVS and CDR2 FQNEAQ. V gave up 7 bases and J gave up 3 bases, with 12 bases separating them. The CDR3: CASTTPGYTGELFF. The CDR3 DNA reads as TGTGCCAGCACAACCCCAGGGTACACCGGGGAGCTGTTTTTT.